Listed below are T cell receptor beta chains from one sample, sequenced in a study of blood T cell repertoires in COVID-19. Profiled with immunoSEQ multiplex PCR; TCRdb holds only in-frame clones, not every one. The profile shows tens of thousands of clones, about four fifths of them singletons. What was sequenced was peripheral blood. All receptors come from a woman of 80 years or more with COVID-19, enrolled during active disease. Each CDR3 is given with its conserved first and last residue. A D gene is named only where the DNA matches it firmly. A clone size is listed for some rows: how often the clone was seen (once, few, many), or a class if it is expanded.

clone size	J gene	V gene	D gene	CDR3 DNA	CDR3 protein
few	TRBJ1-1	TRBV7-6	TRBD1	TGTGCCAGCAGCACCGGGACAGGGCTCATGAACACTGAAGCTTTCTTT	CASSTGTGLMNTEAFF
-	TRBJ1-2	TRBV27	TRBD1	TGTGCCAGCAGTCCCAGACAGGGAATGGTCTACACCTTC	CASSPRQGMVYTF
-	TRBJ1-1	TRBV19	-	TGTGCCAGTAGTATAAAAATTATGAACACTGAAGCTTTCTTT	CASSIKIMNTEAFF
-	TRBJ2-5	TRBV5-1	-	TGCGCCAGCAGAACCCGGGACAAGATTCAAGAGACCCAGTACTTC	CASRTRDKIQETQYF
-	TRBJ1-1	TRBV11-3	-	TGTGCCAGCAGCTTCTCCGGGGACACTGAAGCTTTCTTT	CASSFSGDTEAFF
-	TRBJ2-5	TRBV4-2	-	TGTGCCAGCAGCCAAGATCTTGGGGGCCCAGAGACCCAGTACTTC	CASSQDLGGPETQYF
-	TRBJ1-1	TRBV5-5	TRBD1	TGTGCCAGCAGCAGTTCCGGGACAGCGAACACTGAAGCTTTCTTT	CASSSSGTANTEAFF
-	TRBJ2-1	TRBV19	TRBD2	TGTGCCAGTAAGCGGGAGGGACCGAATAATGAGCAGTTCTTC	CASKREGPNNEQFF
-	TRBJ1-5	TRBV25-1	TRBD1	TGTGCCAGCAGTGAATACCTGGGACAGAAGGATCAGCCCCAGCATTTT	CASSEYLGQKDQPQHF
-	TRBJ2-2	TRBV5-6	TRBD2	TGTGCCAGCAGCTTGAAAGGCGGGGGGCTAAACACCGGGGAGCTGTTTTTT	CASSLKGGGLNTGELFF
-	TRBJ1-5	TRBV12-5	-	TGTGCTAGTGGTTTGGTGGGACACGGCACATTTTATCAGCCCCAGCATTTT	CASGLVGHGTFYQPQHF
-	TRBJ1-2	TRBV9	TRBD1	TGTGCCAGCAGCGCTCAGGGGGCGCGGGGCTACACCTTC	CASSAQGARGYTF
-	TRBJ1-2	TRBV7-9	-	TGTGCCAGCAGCCCAGTGACGGGGAACTATGGCTACACCTTC	CASSPVTGNYGYTF
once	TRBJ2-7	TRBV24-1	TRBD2	TGTGCCACCAGTGATTCGGGGGGAACCTACGAGCAGTACTTC	CATSDSGGTYEQYF
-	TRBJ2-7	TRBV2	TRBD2	TGTGCCAGCAGTGGGACTAGCGGAACCTACGAGCAGTACTTC	CASSGTSGTYEQYF
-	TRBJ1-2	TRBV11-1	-	TGTGCCAGCAGCTTAGGCAGGGGTTATGGCTACACCTTC	CASSLGRGYGYTF
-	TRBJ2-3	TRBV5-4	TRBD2	TGTGCCAGCAGCTTGGCCGGGGGAGGGGATACGCAGTATTTT	CASSLAGGGDTQYF
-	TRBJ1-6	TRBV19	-	TGTGCCACCTCGGGGGGGGGAGATTCACCCCTCCACTTT	CATSGGGDSPLHF
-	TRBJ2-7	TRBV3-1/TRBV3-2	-	TGTGCCAGCTCAAAAGGGGGCCGAGGGAGGACCTCCTACGAGCAGTACTTC	CASSKGGRGRTSYEQYF
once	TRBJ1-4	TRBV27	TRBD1	TGTGCCAGCAGTCTCGGGACAGGGTCGCCAGGAAAACTGTTTTTT	CASSLGTGSPGKLFF
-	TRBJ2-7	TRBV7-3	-	TGTGCCAGCAGCTTCCTAACAGGGGAGCAGTACTTC	CASSFLTGEQYF
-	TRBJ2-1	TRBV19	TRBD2	TGTGCCAGTAGTGTTAATAGCGGGAGGCTGTACAATGAGCAGTTCTTC	CASSVNSGRLYNEQFF
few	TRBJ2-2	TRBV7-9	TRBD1	TGTGCCAGCAGCCGGAGGACAGGGGGCATCGGGGAGCTGTTTTTT	CASSRRTGGIGELFF
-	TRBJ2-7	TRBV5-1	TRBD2	TGCGCCAGCAGCTCTACTCGACTAGCGGGAGGCTCCGGGGCCTACGAGCAGTACTTC	CASSSTRLAGGSGAYEQYF
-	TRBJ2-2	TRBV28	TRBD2	TGTGCCAGCAGTTTATGGGCGGGAGGTACCGGGGAGCTGTTTTTT	CASSLWAGGTGELFF
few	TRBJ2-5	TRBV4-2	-	TGTGCCAGCAGCCAATCCCTGCAAGAGACCCAGTACTTC	CASSQSLQETQYF
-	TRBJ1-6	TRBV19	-	TGTGCCAGTAGCCGGGGAAATAATTCACCCCTCCACTTT	CASSRGNNSPLHF
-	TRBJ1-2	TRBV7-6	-	TGTGCCAGCAGCTTAGCGCAGGAATCGAGCGGCTACACCTTC	CASSLAQESSGYTF
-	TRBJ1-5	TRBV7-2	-	TGTGCCAGCAGCTTAGATTATAGCAATCAGCCCCAGCATTTT	CASSLDYSNQPQHF
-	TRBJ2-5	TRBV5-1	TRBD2	TGCGCCAGCAGCTTAGGAGCGGGAGTAGAGACCCAGTACTTC	CASSLGAGVETQYF
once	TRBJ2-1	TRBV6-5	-	TGTGCCAGCAGTTCCTCCGGGACTCCGGTCGGCAATGAGCAGTTCTTC	CASSSSGTPVGNEQFF
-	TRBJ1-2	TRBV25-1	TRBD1	TGTGCCAGCAGGACAGGGGTGCATGGCTACACCTTC	CASRTGVHGYTF
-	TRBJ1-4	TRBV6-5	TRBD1	TGTGCCAGCAGACGGGGACAGGGTGAAAAACTGTTTTTT	CASRRGQGEKLFF
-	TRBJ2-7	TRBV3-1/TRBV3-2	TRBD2	TGTGCCAGCAGCCCCCGTAGACTAGCCTCCTACGAGCAGTACTTC	CASSPRRLASYEQYF
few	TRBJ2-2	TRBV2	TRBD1	TGTGCCAGCAGCGGACAGGGCGACACCGGGGAGCTGTTTTTT	CASSGQGDTGELFF
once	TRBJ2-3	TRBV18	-	TGTGCCAGCTCCCTCACCCAAGGGGGCACAGATACGCAGTATTTT	CASSLTQGGTDTQYF
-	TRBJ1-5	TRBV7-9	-	TGTGCCAGCAGTCTGAGGGATCAGCCCCAGCATTTT	CASSLRDQPQHF
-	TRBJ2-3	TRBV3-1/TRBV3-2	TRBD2	TGTGCCAGCAGCCAAGATTGGACTAGCGGGAGAACAGATACGCAGTATTTT	CASSQDWTSGRTDTQYF
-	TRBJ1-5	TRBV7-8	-	TGTGCCAGCAGCCCCTACAGGGAGCCCCAGCATTTT	CASSPYREPQHF
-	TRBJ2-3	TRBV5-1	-	TGCGCCAGCAGCTTGGGACTGGATACCTTCACAGATACGCAGTATTTT	CASSLGLDTFTDTQYF
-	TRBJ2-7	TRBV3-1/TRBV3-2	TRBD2	TGTGCCAGCAGGGGGCTAGCGGGGGAGGAGCAGTACTTC	CASRGLAGEEQYF
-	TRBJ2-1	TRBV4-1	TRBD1	TGCGCCAGCAGCCAGCCCGGACAGGGGGTCTATGAGCAGTTCTTC	CASSQPGQGVYEQFF
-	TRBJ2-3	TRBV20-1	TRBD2	TGCAGTGCTAGTTCCGGGACTAGCAAAGATACGCAGTATTTT	CSASSGTSKDTQYF
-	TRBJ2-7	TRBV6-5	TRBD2	TGTGCCAGCAGTTACTCCACTAGCGGGAGTGGCGAGCAGTACTTC	CASSYSTSGSGEQYF
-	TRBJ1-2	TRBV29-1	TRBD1	TGCAGCGGCAGCAGGGGGCGCGACTATGGCTACACCTTC	CSGSRGRDYGYTF
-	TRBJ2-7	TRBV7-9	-	TGTGCCAGCAGCCCAGGACAGAACTACGAGCAGTACTTC	CASSPGQNYEQYF
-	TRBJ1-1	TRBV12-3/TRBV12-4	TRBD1	TGTGCCAGCAGTTTTAAGGGACAGAGAGCTTTCTTT	CASSFKGQRAFF
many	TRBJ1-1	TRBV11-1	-	TGTGCCAGCAGCTTAGGAGGATCTCACACTGAAGCTTTCTTT	CASSLGGSHTEAFF
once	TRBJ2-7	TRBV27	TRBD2	TGTGCCAGCAGGCGGGGTCTAGCGGGAGTCGCCGAGCAGTACTTC	CASRRGLAGVAEQYF
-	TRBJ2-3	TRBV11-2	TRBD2	TGTGCCAGCAGCTTAGGGGCGGGAGGGGTTGGCACAGATACGCAGTATTTT	CASSLGAGGVGTDTQYF